Listed below are T cell receptor beta chains from one sample, sequenced in a study of tumor and adjacent non-tumor tissue in lung cancer. TCRdb re-called the multiplex PCR reads through MiXCR, storing one row per CDR3 protein. The sample consists of tens of thousands of distinct CDR3 sequences, roughly 57% of them appearing once. The specimen was distant non-tumor lung tissue. Receptors were obtained from a man between 65 and 85 years old with non-small cell lung cancer. Both conserved end residues are part of each CDR3. The D gene is left open where the match is weak. The listing skips clone size in some rows; elsewhere it reads once, few, many or a size class.

j_call d_call clone_size v_call cdr3_nt cdr3_aa
TRBJ1-5 TRBD1 few TRBV20-1 TGCAGTGCTAACAGGGACAGGGGGCGTTTTGATCAGCCCCAGCATTTT CSANRDRGRFDQPQHF
TRBJ2-5 . . TRBV12-3/TRBV12-4 TGTGCCAGCAGTTATATCGGGAAGATCCAGTACTTC CASSYIGKIQYF
TRBJ2-7 . many TRBV7-9 TGTGCCAGCAGCCCGGGGTACTTC CASSPGYF
TRBJ2-5 . many TRBV29-1 TGCAGCGTTGAAACAGCGGCGGAGACCCAGTACTTC CSVETAAETQYF
TRBJ1-2 . many TRBV14 TGTGCCAGCAGCCCCAGGGTTCTCTATGGCTACACCTTC CASSPRVLYGYTF
TRBJ1-5 TRBD1 many TRBV6-5 TGTGCCAGCAGCCGCGGGACAGGGAAAGAGAATCAGCCCCAGCATTTT CASSRGTGKENQPQHF
TRBJ1-2 . once TRBV30 TGTGCCTGGAACCTCGGGCAGCGCGACTATGGCTACACCTTC CAWNLGQRDYGYTF
TRBJ2-5 . . TRBV11-1 TGTGCCAGCACCCGGGGTGATTCACAAAAGACCCGGTACTTC CASTRGDSQKTRYF
TRBJ2-4 . . TRBV28 TGTGCCAGCAGTTTCCTCTCAGAGGGCGATGCCAAAAACATTCAGTACTTC CASSFLSEGDAKNIQYF
TRBJ2-1 . . TRBV11-2 TGTACCAGCAGCTTAGTAGTACTTTCAAATGAGCAGTTCTTT CTSSLVVLSNEQFF
TRBJ2-5 TRBD2 few TRBV2 TGTGCCAGCAGTGAAGCAGGGACTAGCGGGGTGACGAGGAAGACCCAGTACTTC CASSEAGTSGVTRKTQYF
TRBJ1-2 TRBD1 many TRBV14 TGTGCCAGCAGCTACAGGGGGATTTACGGCTACACCTTC CASSYRGIYGYTF
TRBJ2-7 TRBD2 few TRBV7-6 TGTACCAGCAGCGGGGGGGGCGACTACGAGCAGTACTTC CTSSGGGDYEQYF
TRBJ1-5 TRBD1 . TRBV7-9 TGTGCCAGCAGCCCAGGGGGCCCAAATCAGCCCCAGCATTTT CASSPGGPNQPQHF
TRBJ2-5 . many TRBV30 TGTGCCTGGAGTGTTCAAGGGGGGCGGGAGACCCAGTACTTC CAWSVQGGRETQYF
TRBJ1-5 . . TRBV5-1 TGCGCCAGCAGCGGGGGCAGGGATCAGCCCCAGCATTTT CASSGGRDQPQHF
TRBJ2-5 TRBD1 . TRBV29-1 TGCAGCATTGATCACCGGGACAGGGGGCGAGAGATCCAGTACTTC CSIDHRDRGREIQYF
TRBJ2-5 . . TRBV4-2 TGTGCCGGCAGCCAGGGACAAGAGACCCAGTACTTC CAGSQGQETQYF
TRBJ2-5 TRBD1 . TRBV11-2 TGTGCCAGCATCTTGGGACAGGGGTTACAAGAGACCCTGTACTTC CASILGQGLQETLYF
TRBJ2-2 . . TRBV6-5 TGTGCCAGTGTGGGGGGTCCCGCGGAGCTATTTTTT CASVGGPAELFF
TRBJ2-1 . many TRBV21-1 TGTGCCAGCAGCCCGCGGACAGGGGGAAGCAATGAGCAGTTCTTC CASSPRTGGSNEQFF
TRBJ2-7 . few TRBV11-2 TGTGTCAGCAGCCATTCAGACCCCCCCTACGAGCAGTACTTC CVSSHSDPPYEQYF
TRBJ2-7 . many TRBV28 TGTGCCAGCAGTTTTGGATCTCCCGGGTACGAGCAGTACTTC CASSFGSPGYEQYF
TRBJ2-2 . . TRBV11-2 TGTGCCAGTAGCCCACAGGGGACCCGGGAGCTGCTTTTT CASSPQGTRELLF
TRBJ2-5 TRBD1 . TRBV7-9 TGTGCCAGCAGCTCCGGGACAGGGGGGGAGACCCAGTACTTC CASSSGTGGETQYF
TRBJ1-1 TRBD1 . TRBV12-3/TRBV12-4 TGTGCCGGCAGTTTGACAGGGCGGGCTGAAGCTATCTTT CAGSLTGRAEAIF
TRBJ2-3 . . TRBV20-1 TGCAGTGCTGAGGATTGGCGGCGGGGGCCCACAGATACGCAGTATTTT CSAEDWRRGPTDTQYF
TRBJ2-7 . many TRBV20-1 TGCAGCGGCCGGCCGGGTCAGGGACCCTACGAGCAGTACTTC CSGRPGQGPYEQYF
TRBJ1-1 TRBD1 many TRBV5-5 TGTGCCAGCAGAACACGGACAGGGAGCCTGAACACTGAAGCTTTCTTT CASRTRTGSLNTEAFF
TRBJ2-1 . few TRBV7-9 TGTGCCAGCAGCTTAGTCAGGGCCAATGCTCTCTACAATGAGCAGTTCTTC CASSLVRANALYNEQFF
TRBJ2-7 . . TRBV11-2 TGTACCAGCAGTATCACAGGAAGGGGCTCTTGGACCTACGAGCAGTACTTC CTSSITGRGSWTYEQYF
TRBJ2-7 . . TRBV29-1 TGCAGCATTGCAGATCCCCACTACGAGCAGTATTTC CSIADPHYEQYF
TRBJ2-7 . . TRBV5-6 TGTGCCAGCTGCGCCACCCCCTTTCGGCAGGGGCAGGACTACGAGCAATACTTC CASCATPFRQGQDYEQYF
TRBJ2-1 . . TRBV7-9 TGTGCCAGCAGCGGGGGATACTCCTACGATGAGCAGTTCTTC CASSGGYSYDEQFF
TRBJ2-1 TRBD1 . TRBV11-2 TGTGACAGCAGTTTAACAGGGGGTCAGTTCTTC CDSSLTGGQFF
TRBJ2-3 . . TRBV5-4 TGTGCCGGCAGCTTGCAGAGCACAGATACACAGTATTTC CAGSLQSTDTQYF
TRBJ1-1 . . TRBV29-1 TGCAGCACCACGGAGAACATTGAAGCTTTCTTT CSTTENIEAFF
TRBJ2-3 . many TRBV5-4 TGTGCCTGCATAACGGCGGATACGCAGTATTTT CACITADTQYF
TRBJ2-5 . few TRBV5-1 TGCGCCAGCAGCTACTCACAAGAGACCCAGTACTTC CASSYSQETQYF
TRBJ1-4 TRBD1 . TRBV20-1 TGCAGTGCAATACAGGGGCTTGAACTGTTTTTT CSAIQGLELFF
TRBJ1-4 . many TRBV6-5 TGTGCCAGCAGCCCAGACCGGGGGGAAAAACTGTTTTTT CASSPDRGEKLFF
TRBJ2-7 . . TRBV30 TGTGTCTGGAGTGTGGGGTTCTACGAACAGTACTTC CVWSVGFYEQYF
TRBJ2-1 TRBD1 . TRBV12-3/TRBV12-4 TGTGCCAACAGTGGACAGGAGTCCTCCAATGAGCAGTTCTTC CANSGQESSNEQFF
TRBJ1-2 . . TRBV10-2 TGCGCCAGCGGTCTTGGGCCGGTAGCTAATTATGGCTACACCTTC CASGLGPVANYGYTF
TRBJ2-5 . . TRBV6-1 TGTGCCAGCAGAGAAGCGCAAGTAGGGTTTCTTACACTAGAGACCCAGTACTTC CASREAQVGFLTLETQYF
TRBJ2-1 TRBD2 many TRBV7-9 TGTGCCAGCAGTTTCCACCTTGTATGGCGGGAGGGTAGGAATGACAATGAGCAGTTCTTC CASSFHLVWREGRNDNEQFF
TRBJ2-3 . . TRBV2 TGTGCCAGCGGAGGGGTGGGTACAGATACGCAGTATTTT CASGGVGTDTQYF
TRBJ1-3 . . TRBV28 TGTGCCAGCAGTTTTCATGGAAGAGTACAGACTACTAACTCTGGAAACACCATATATTTT CASSFHGRVQTTNSGNTIYF
TRBJ2-6 . . TRBV29-1 TGCAGCGTTGAAGAGGCGGACAACTCTGGGGCCAATGTCCTGACTTTC CSVEEADNSGANVLTF
TRBJ2-1 TRBD2 once TRBV29-1 TGCAGCGTTCCGTGTCTAGCGGGGTACAATGAGCAGTTCTTC CSVPCLAGYNEQFF
TRBJ1-6 . . TRBV28 TGTGCCAGCAGTCCCCGACACTATAATTCACCCCTCCACTTT CASSPRHYNSPLHF
TRBJ2-4 . . TRBV11-2 TGTGCCAGCAGCTTAGATCTTGGTATCAGAAATATTCAGTACTTC CASSLDLGIRNIQYF
TRBJ1-6 . many TRBV12-3/TRBV12-4 TGTGCCAGCAGTACCACAGAGGACGCACCCCTCCACTTT CASSTTEDAPLHF